The rows below give T cell receptor beta chains drawn from one sample of a study of T cells in Graves' hyperthyroidism and ophthalmopathy. In TCRdb, the multiplex PCR reads were re-called with MiXCR into one record per CDR3 protein. The sample has 600,000 or so distinct CDR3 sequences, roughly 15% seen once. The specimen was blood. All receptors come from a woman aged 45-59 years with Graves' ophthalmopathy. The CDR3 runs from the conserved cysteine through the conserved F or W.

V	J	CDR3
TRBV18	TRBJ2-3	CASSTAAYRGVDTQYF
TRBV20-1	TRBJ2-7	CSARTPGQDYEQYF
TRBV6-1	TRBJ1-5	CASSGDRVGNQPQHF
TRBV4-1	TRBJ2-5	CASSQYRDQETQYF
TRBV5-1	TRBJ2-7	CASSLLSGQSYEQYF
TRBV18	TRBJ1-5	CASSPRTGPDQPQHF
TRBV29-1	TRBJ2-3	CSVESGQVTDTQYF
TRBV19	TRBJ1-1	CASSIVYHEEAFF
TRBV6-4	TRBJ2-1	CASSDGLAGDNEQFF
TRBV29-1	TRBJ1-2	CSAATGSVGYTF
TRBV6-1	TRBJ2-1	CASSLYSGQSGEQFF
TRBV20-1	TRBJ2-7	CSARDIDGRFLYEQYF
TRBV18	TRBJ2-7	CASSQLQGAKDEQYF
TRBV10-2	TRBJ1-5	CASSDTEGGNQPQHF
TRBV24-1	TRBJ2-5	CATSDLQREGLYF
TRBV7-9	TRBJ2-2	CASGARTSGVTGELFF
TRBV20-1	TRBJ2-7	CSAPIGRDEQYF
TRBV5-1	TRBJ2-3	CASRKGQHTDTQYF
TRBV7-9	TRBJ2-5	CASSIPGQQRETQYF
TRBV19	TRBJ2-1	CASSISRSSYNEQFF
TRBV11-1	TRBJ2-1	CASSRQGTSVEEQFF
TRBV5-1	TRBJ2-1	CASNLGGRARHNEQFF
TRBV7-2	TRBJ1-1	CASTWGGGAFF
TRBV30	TRBJ2-2	CAWRSRDRNTGELFF
TRBV12-3/TRBV12-4	TRBJ2-7	CASSLGRSSYEQYF
TRBV10-3	TRBJ1-1	CAISVGGNTEAFF
TRBV7-2	TRBJ2-5	CASSLQTSGSKTQYF
TRBV28	TRBJ2-5	CASSDPDSLKETQYF
TRBV20-1	TRBJ1-1	CSARGSLTEAFF
TRBV9	TRBJ2-7	CASSVEAGEDEQYF
TRBV11-3	TRBJ2-2	CASSPHSTGAGELFF
TRBV6-6	TRBJ2-5	CASSYAGTDQYF
TRBV30	TRBJ1-2	CAWSRGNYGYTF
TRBV30	TRBJ2-5	CAWSSLHVETQYF
TRBV28	TRBJ2-7	CATAPSGSTYEQYF
TRBV3-1	TRBJ2-7	CASSSRDRAYEQYF
TRBV24-1	TRBJ2-1	CATSDPLGNSLANEQFF
TRBV28	TRBJ1-5	CASLSVNSNQPQHF
TRBV5-1	TRBJ2-7	CASSFGQARDAYEQYF
TRBV7-9	TRBJ1-6	CASSPGTNSPLHF
TRBV28	TRBJ2-1	CASSPPRGNYNEQFF
TRBV2	TRBJ1-3	CASIGGNTIYF
TRBV7-2	TRBJ1-6	CASSLNNSPLHF
TRBV24-1	TRBJ2-5	CATSDWSGQETQYF
TRBV18	TRBJ2-7	CASSPLEASYEQYF
TRBV4-3	TRBJ2-3	CASSQGRTDTQYF
TRBV20-1	TRBJ2-1	CSARDTGLAGDEQFF
TRBV7-9	TRBJ1-5	CASSLAGQGSQPQHF
TRBV3-1	TRBJ2-7	CASSPLAGEDRQYF
TRBV7-9	TRBJ2-5	CASSLYEGGGRETQYF
TRBV10-3	TRBJ2-1	CAISYNRGEQFF
TRBV27	TRBJ2-1	CASSPASGSPREQFF
TRBV11-3	TRBJ2-1	CASSQGLAGGPWNEQFF
TRBV28	TRBJ2-1	CASSPTSGLVSYNEQFF
TRBV6-1	TRBJ1-4	CASSEGQVQSEKLFF
TRBV9	TRBJ2-2	CASSVAFGTGELFF
TRBV5-1	TRBJ2-1	CASSLAVTYNEQFF
TRBV20-1	TRBJ2-3	CSATGRGSTDTQYF